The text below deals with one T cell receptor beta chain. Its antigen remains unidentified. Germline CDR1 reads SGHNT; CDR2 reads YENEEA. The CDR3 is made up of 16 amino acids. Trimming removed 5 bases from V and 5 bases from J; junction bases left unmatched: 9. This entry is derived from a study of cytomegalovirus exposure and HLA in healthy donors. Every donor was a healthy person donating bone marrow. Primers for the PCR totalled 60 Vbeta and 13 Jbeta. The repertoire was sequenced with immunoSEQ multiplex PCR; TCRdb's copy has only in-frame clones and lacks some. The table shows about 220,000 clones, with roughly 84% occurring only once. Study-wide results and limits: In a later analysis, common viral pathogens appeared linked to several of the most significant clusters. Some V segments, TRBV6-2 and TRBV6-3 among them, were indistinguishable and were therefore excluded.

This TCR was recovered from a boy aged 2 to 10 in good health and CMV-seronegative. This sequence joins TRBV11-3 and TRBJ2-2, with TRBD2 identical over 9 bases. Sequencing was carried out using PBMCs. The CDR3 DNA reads TGTGCCAGCAGCCACCGACTAGCGGAGAGTACCGGGGAGCTGTTTTTT. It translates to CASSHRLAESTGELFF.